A selection of T cell receptor beta chains follows, all from one sample in a study of identical twins. One entry per CDR3 protein, called by TCRdb with MiXCR from the 5' RACE reads. This table holds 130,000 to 150,000 distinct CDR3 sequences, around 3.6% found once. Sequencing used memory T cells sorted from blood. The receptors originated from a man between 18 and 35 years old in good health. The CDR3 runs from the conserved cysteine through the conserved F or W. D genes are given only for firm matches. Clone size is shown for a subset of rows, as once, few, many or a class of expanded clone.

clone size	V gene	J gene	D gene	CDR3 DNA	CDR3 protein
many	TRBV12-3/TRBV12-4	TRBJ1-1	NA	TGTGCCAGCAGTTTGGGGGGGGCTTCTGAAGCTTTCTTT	CASSLGGASEAFF
many	TRBV20-1	TRBJ1-3	NA	TGCAGTGCTAGAGATTGGGCGGACACCATATATTTT	CSARDWADTIYF
many	TRBV11-1	TRBJ2-1	TRBD2	TGTGCCAGCATCAATGGACTAGCGGGACTAGTCCGGACCTACAATGAGCAGTTCTTC	CASINGLAGLVRTYNEQFF
many	TRBV20-1	TRBJ2-1	NA	TGCAGTGCTAGGGCCGACAATGAGCAGTTCTTC	CSARADNEQFF
many	TRBV4-1	TRBJ2-4	NA	TGCGCCAGCAGCCAAGTATACGGGGACGTCCTAGCCAAAAACATTCAGTACTTC	CASSQVYGDVLAKNIQYF
many	TRBV20-1	TRBJ2-7	TRBD1	TGCAGTGCCCCTCGGACAGGGGGAAACGAGCAGTACTTC	CSAPRTGGNEQYF
many	TRBV7-8	TRBJ1-1	TRBD1	TGTGCCAGCAGCACCCACAGACAGGGTTTGGCTTTCTTT	CASSTHRQGLAFF
many	TRBV6-2/TRBV6-3	TRBJ2-1	TRBD2	TGTGCCAGCAGTGACTACGGGACTAGCGGGAGAGGTGAGCAGTTCTTC	CASSDYGTSGRGEQFF
many	TRBV6-1	TRBJ1-6	TRBD1	TGTGCCAGCCGGGGACAGGGGAACTCACCCCTCCACTTT	CASRGQGNSPLHF
many	TRBV7-8	TRBJ2-3	NA	TGTGCCAGCAGCATAGGACAGAGGATTGAGGATACGCAGTATTTT	CASSIGQRIEDTQYF
many	TRBV3-1	TRBJ2-7	NA	TGTGCCAGCAGCCAAGTCTCGCGGGGCTACGAGCAGTACTTC	CASSQVSRGYEQYF
many	TRBV5-1	TRBJ2-1	NA	TGCGCCAGCAGCTTGGACGCCGGTAGCTCCTACAATGAGCAGTTCTTC	CASSLDAGSSYNEQFF
many	TRBV15	TRBJ2-3	NA	TGTGCCACCAGCAGAGATCGGCTGAACACAGATACGCAGTATTTT	CATSRDRLNTDTQYF
many	TRBV7-6	TRBJ2-5	NA	TGTGCCAGCAGCTCGGGGGTCGGAGAGACCCAGTACTTC	CASSSGVGETQYF
few	TRBV7-6	TRBJ2-2	TRBD2	TGTGCCAGCATTCTGACTAGCGAGCACGGGGAGCTGTTTTTT	CASILTSEHGELFF
many	TRBV6-4	TRBJ1-6	NA	TGTGCCAGCAGTGAGAGGGGGGATTCACCCCTCCACTTT	CASSERGDSPLHF
NA	TRBV6-2/TRBV6-3	TRBJ2-3	TRBD2	TGTGCCAGCAGTTACGGGACTAGCGCAGATACGCAGTATTTT	CASSYGTSADTQYF
many	TRBV7-2	TRBJ2-2	NA	TGTGCCGGACGCGGCGGGCCCGGGGAGCTGTTTTTT	CAGRGGPGELFF
many	TRBV9	TRBJ2-2	TRBD1	TGTGCCAGCAGCGGGGGACAGAACCAGGGCGGGGAGCTGTTTTTT	CASSGGQNQGGELFF
many	TRBV7-9	TRBJ2-1	TRBD2	TGTGCCAGTCCGACTAGCGGGAGGGCAATCGAGCAGTTCTTC	CASPTSGRAIEQFF
NA	TRBV7-7	TRBJ2-5	TRBD2	TGTGCCAGCAGCCCGGGACTAGCGCAGAAAGAGACCCAGTACTTC	CASSPGLAQKETQYF
few	TRBV12-3/TRBV12-4	TRBJ2-3	NA	TGTGCCAGCAGTTTACTGATCGGAGATACGCAGTATTTT	CASSLLIGDTQYF
NA	TRBV7-3	TRBJ1-4	TRBD1	TGTGCCAGCAGCTCCTCCGCCCCGGGGACAGGGGGTAGTGAAAAACTGTTTTTT	CASSSSAPGTGGSEKLFF
many	TRBV6-1	TRBJ1-1	TRBD1	TGTGCCAGCAGGATGACAGGGTCCTATTCCGGTCATGAAGCTTTCTTT	CASRMTGSYSGHEAFF
many	TRBV5-8	TRBJ1-2	TRBD1	TGTGCCAGCAGCTTGGAGGCCGGGACAGGGGTTGGCTACACCTTC	CASSLEAGTGVGYTF
few	TRBV30	TRBJ1-5	NA	TGTGCCTGGAGTTTACTTACAGGGACCGGTCAGCCCCAGCATTTT	CAWSLLTGTGQPQHF
many	TRBV12-3/TRBV12-4	TRBJ2-2	TRBD2	TGTGCCAGCAGTTTGTCGGGCGGGAGGGGCACCGGGGAGCTGTTTTTT	CASSLSGGRGTGELFF
NA	TRBV7-2	TRBJ2-1	TRBD2	TGTGCCAGCAGCTCTACTAGCGGGAGTCTTAATGAGCAGTTCTTC	CASSSTSGSLNEQFF
few	TRBV11-3	TRBJ1-5	NA	TGTGCCAGCAGCTCCTCAGCGGCTCAGCCCCAGCATTTT	CASSSSAAQPQHF
many	TRBV3-1	TRBJ2-7	TRBD2	TGTGCCAGCAGCCAAGGGGGGGGGAAACCGTACTTC	CASSQGGGKPYF
many	TRBV5-6	TRBJ1-2	NA	TGTGCCAGCAGCTTGGATCAGGGAGACTACACCTTC	CASSLDQGDYTF
many	TRBV7-2	TRBJ2-7	NA	TGTGCCAGCAGCTTAGCTAGAGTGGCTGTAGAGCAGTACTTC	CASSLARVAVEQYF
many	TRBV4-2	TRBJ2-4	NA	TGTGCCAGCAGCCCCAAGGTGGGGGCAGAAAACATTCAGTACTTC	CASSPKVGAENIQYF
many	TRBV29-1	TRBJ2-5	TRBD1	TGCAGCGTTCAGACAGGGGCGCTGGAGACCCAGTACTTC	CSVQTGALETQYF
many	TRBV7-9	TRBJ2-1	NA	TGTGCCAGCAGCTTAGTCGGGAGTACGGATGAGCAGTTCTTC	CASSLVGSTDEQFF
many	TRBV15	TRBJ1-2	NA	TGTGCCACCAGCAGGGAGGACAGTGGATATGGCTACACCTTC	CATSREDSGYGYTF
many	TRBV3-1	TRBJ1-5	NA	TGTGCCAGCAGCCAAGGTCCTAGCAATCAGCCCCAGCATTTT	CASSQGPSNQPQHF
many	TRBV28	TRBJ2-5	TRBD1	TGTGCCAGCAGTCCGCCGGACAGGGAGACCCAGTACTTC	CASSPPDRETQYF
many	TRBV2	TRBJ2-1	TRBD2	TGTGCCAACGCGCTAGCGGGAGGTCCCCCCTACAATGAGCAGTTCTTC	CANALAGGPPYNEQFF
NA	TRBV6-5	TRBJ1-4	NA	TGTGCCAGCGGGAGGTACGGAAAACTGTTTTTT	CASGRYGKLFF
many	TRBV5-5	TRBJ1-4	NA	TGTGCCAGCAGCCGAGGACAGATTGCAACTAATGAAAAACTGTTTTTT	CASSRGQIATNEKLFF
many	TRBV5-6	TRBJ1-1	TRBD1	TGTGCCAGCAGCCAAATTGGACAGGGAATGACTGAAGCTTTCTTT	CASSQIGQGMTEAFF
many	TRBV3-1	TRBJ1-1	NA	TGTGCCAGCAGACCTGGACGGGGTGAAGCTTTCTTT	CASRPGRGEAFF
many	TRBV20-1	TRBJ2-5	NA	TGCAGTGCTAGTGACGAGACCCAGTACTTC	CSASDETQYF
many	TRBV10-3	TRBJ2-3	TRBD1	TGTGCCATCAGTGGACAGGGCACTAGCACAGATACGCAGTATTTT	CAISGQGTSTDTQYF
many	TRBV7-8	TRBJ2-2	NA	TGTGCCAGCAGCTCCGGACGGACTACCGGGGAGCTGTTTTTT	CASSSGRTTGELFF
many	TRBV14	TRBJ1-2	NA	TGTGCCAGCAGCCAACGGAACAGGGACTACACCTTC	CASSQRNRDYTF
many	TRBV28	TRBJ2-2	TRBD2	TGTGCCAGTTGTACGCCTAGCGGGAGAGGAGGGGAGCTGTTTTTT	CASCTPSGRGGELFF
many	TRBV4-3	TRBJ1-1	NA	TGCGCCAGCAGCCAAGCCGGGGCCCAGAACACTGAAGCTTTCTTT	CASSQAGAQNTEAFF
many	TRBV2	TRBJ2-3	TRBD2	TGTGCCAGCAGGGGACTAGCGGGAGGGCCTAGCGGAGATACGCAGTATTTT	CASRGLAGGPSGDTQYF
many	TRBV7-2	TRBJ2-7	TRBD1	TGTGCCAGCAGCTCGCCACAGGGGCGATGGAGCTCCTACGAGCAGTACTTC	CASSSPQGRWSSYEQYF
many	TRBV12-3/TRBV12-4	TRBJ1-1	TRBD1	TGTGCCAGCAGCATCCGGGACAGGTCGTTGAACACTGAAGCTTTCTTT	CASSIRDRSLNTEAFF
few	TRBV19	TRBJ2-1	NA	TGTGCCAGTAGTATCGCTGCGGGCGTCGACAATGAGCAGTTCTTC	CASSIAAGVDNEQFF